A single sample is the source of the 26 T cell receptor beta chains below, sequenced in a study of T cell responses to AZD1222 COVID-19 vaccine. Clones were read by immunoSEQ multiplex PCR, and TCRdb kept only the in-frame ones, dropping some. Of about 100,000 clones in the sample, approximately 90% were seen once. The specimen comprised peripheral blood, sampled 28 days after the second AZD1222 dose. The receptors come from an adult who received the AZD1222 COVID-19 vaccine.

The chain couples TRBV12-3 or TRBV12-4 to TRBJ2-7; D is possibly TRBD1 (6 bases). Trimming removed 6 bases at V and 4 bases at J, with 10 bases between. This CDR3 has 12 residues. This CDR3 reads CASSPGQYEQYF. The CDR3 DNA sequence: TGTGCCAGCAGCCCTGGACAGTACGAGCAGTACTTC.

The chain employs TRBV27 and TRBJ2-5; 8 nucleotides match TRBD2. The germline V gene has CDR1 MNHEY and CDR2 SMNVEV (reference sequence). The J segment lost 5 bases and the V segment lost 11 bases, leaving 16 bases of the junction unmatched. CDR3 length equals 15 residues. Written as DNA, the CDR3 is TGTGCCGGTAAGGCCCAGCGGGGGCTGGAGGAGACCCAGTACTTC. It yields the protein CAGKAQRGLEETQYF.

The chain joins TRBV4-1 to TRBJ1-2; tentatively, D is TRBD1 (5 bases). In germline, CDR1 is MGHRA, CDR2 YSYEKL. V shed 4 bases and J shed 8 bases, with 23 bases lying between them. The CDR3 has 16 amino acids. The CDR3 sequence: CASSRHPARGPGGYTF. The DNA of the CDR3 is TGCGCCAGCAGCCGACACCCGGCGAGGGGCCCGGGGGGCTACACCTTC.

The V and J genes are TRBV15 and TRBJ2-7, with D perhaps matching TRBD1 or TRBD2 (5 bases each). The V and J ends lost 3 bases and 6 bases respectively, with 12 bases between them. The CDR3 consists of 13 residues. Looked up from germline, CDR1 is LNHNV and CDR2 is YYDKDF (reference sequence). CDR3 sequence: CATSSRGDFEQYF. Written as DNA, the CDR3 is TGTGCCACCAGCAGCAGAGGGGATTTCGAGCAGTACTTC. Using reference TRBV15 and TRBJ2-7 for the parts outside the CDR3, the full variable domain is DAMVIQNPRYQVTQFGKPVTLSCSQTLNHNVMYWYQQKSSQAPKLLFHYYDKDFNNEADTPDNFQSRRPNTSFCFLDIRSPGLGDTAMYLCATSSRGDFEQYFGPGTRLTVT.

This chain links TRBV4-2 with TRBJ2-7, with 7 bases fitting TRBD2. The CDR3 loop spans 15 amino acids. Germline V gene lookup returns CDR1 LGHNA and CDR2 YNFKEQ. The V and J ends lost 1 base and 3 bases, in that order; junction bases with no gene match: 6. The CDR3 sequence: CASSQGEGRIYEQYF. The CDR3 DNA is TGTGCCAGCAGCCAAGGGGAGGGGCGGATCTACGAGCAGTACTTC.

The J gene is TRBJ1-4, the V gene TRBV18, with D possibly TRBD1 on 5 matching bases. Germline V gives CDR1 KGHSH, CDR2 LQKENI. The CDR3 has 16 amino acids. V dropped 3 bases and J dropped 0 bases, with 11 bases sitting between them. CDR3: CASSPRQIATNEKLFF. CDR3 DNA: TGTGCCAGCTCACCTCGACAGATTGCAACTAATGAAAAACTGTTTTTT.

The CDR3 nucleotides read TGTGCCAGCAGCTTCTTCCGTCCTACCCTCCACAGCTCCTATAATTCACCCCTCCACTTT. It is translated as CASSFFRPTLHSSYNSPLHF. The V and J genes are TRBV11-3 and TRBJ1-6; no reliable D call. The CDR3 runs to 20 residues. Trimming took off 3 bases at V and 0 bases at J, with 21 bases between the two ends. CDR1 and CDR2 from the germline V gene are SGHNT and YENEEA.

V gene TRBV5-1 combines with J gene TRBJ1-2; D ambiguous. The CDR3 covers 14 residues. V lost 4 bases and J 1 base, leaving 11 bases between the germline ends. CDR1 and CDR2 from the germline V gene are SGHRS and YFSETQ. The CDR3 spells CASSPTGSNYGYTF. The CDR3 DNA reads TGCGCCAGCAGCCCGACGGGTAGTAACTATGGCTACACCTTC.

The chain carries TRBV28 and TRBJ1-5; perhaps TRBD1 as D (6 bases). V was shortened by 5 bases and J by 6 bases, with 14 bases between the two germline ends. CDR3 size: 14 residues. Germline-derived CDR1 and CDR2 are MDHEN and SYDVKM. The CDR3 sequence is CASSPTGNGQPQHF. The CDR3 region has the DNA TGTGCCAGCAGTCCCACAGGGAATGGTCAGCCCCAGCATTTT.

The chain employs TRBV12-3 or TRBV12-4 and TRBJ2-7, with D possibly being TRBD2 (5 bases). The CDR3 consists of 13 residues. The V end lost 1 base, the J end lost 3 bases, and 7 bases lay between the germline ends. CDR3 nucleotides: TGTGCCAGCAGTTTAGGTCGGGACTACGAGCAGTACTTC. Translation: CASSLGRDYEQYF.

In nucleotides, the CDR3 is TGTGCCACCAGTGATCCCGGACAGACTAGCACAGATACGCAGTATTTT. It codes for CATSDPGQTSTDTQYF. The chain carries TRBV24-1 and TRBJ2-3; D might be TRBD1 (6 bases). Germline V CDR1 and CDR2: KGHDR, SFDVKD. V was shortened by 3 bases and J by 0 bases, with 12 bases between the two germline ends. The length of the CDR3 is 16 residues.

J is TRBJ2-7 and V is TRBV2; no definite D call. CDR1 is SNHLY and CDR2 is FYNNEI in the germline V gene. The CDR3 has 15 amino acids. Trimming took off 3 bases at V and 3 bases at J, with 15 bases between the two ends. The CDR3 bases are TGTGCCAGCAGTGAGTCCGGGTCCTCCATCTACGAGCAGTACTTC. Encoded protein: CASSESGSSIYEQYF. Together with reference TRBV2 and TRBJ2-7, the CDR3 gives the full variable domain: EPEVTQTPSHQVTQMGQEVILRCVPISNHLYFYWYRQILGQKVEFLVSFYNNEISEKSEIFDDQFSVERPDGSNFTLKIRSTKLEDSAMYFCASSESGSSIYEQYFGPGTRLTVT.

The CDR3 coding sequence is TGTGCCAGCAGTCCCTACCCCGGACTAGCGGGGGGGATTTCCTACGAGCAGTACTTC. The encoded protein is CASSPYPGLAGGISYEQYF. V usage is TRBV27 and J usage is TRBJ2-7; 15 positions match TRBD2. J was trimmed by 1 base and V by 5 bases; bases with no gene match: 12. The CDR3 sequence is 19 residues long. Per germline, CDR1 MNHEY and CDR2 SMNVEV (reference sequence).

The chain has TRBV4-3 and TRBJ1-4; D is perhaps TRBD1 (6 bases). Germline V gene data show CDR1 as LGHNA and CDR2 as YSLEER. This CDR3 contains 16 residues. The V end was cut by 2 bases, the J end by 8 bases, with 18 bases between. The CDR3 reads CASSQQPGVVGEKLFF. DNA of the CDR3: TGCGCCAGCAGCCAACAGCCAGGGGTTGTAGGGGAAAAACTGTTTTTT.

This clone was seen only once. V is TRBV19 and J is TRBJ1-4; D uncertain. The germline V gene has CDR1 LNHDA and CDR2 SQIVND (reference sequence). CDR3 length: 14 amino acids. Trimming pared 4 bases from V and 0 bases from J, leaving 6 bases between. The chain's CDR3 is CASSTITTNEKLFF. The CDR3 DNA follows: TGTGCCAGTAGTACCATAACAACTAATGAAAAACTGTTTTTT.

The gene calls are TRBV7-3 and TRBJ1-1, with D uncertain. V gave up 4 bases and J gave up 4 bases, with 10 bases separating them. The CDR3 has 13 residues. Germline V gene sequence: CDR1 SGHTA, CDR2 FQGTGA. CDR3: CASSSLSSTEAFF. In DNA form, the CDR3 reads TGTGCCAGCAGCTCCCTCAGTAGCACTGAAGCTTTCTTT.

This chain joins TRBV10-3 and TRBJ1-3; D is perhaps TRBD1 (6 bases). This CDR3 contains 13 residues. Germline V gene data show CDR1 as ENHRY and CDR2 as SYGVKD. The V gene lost 6 bases and the J gene lost 0 bases, with 6 bases spanning the gap. The CDR3 here is CAIRDSSGNTIYF. The CDR3 nucleotides read TGTGCCATCAGGGACAGCTCTGGAAACACCATATATTTT.

The chain uses TRBV7-9 and TRBJ2-3; 11 bases agree with TRBD2. Germline V gives CDR1 SEHNR, CDR2 FQNEAQ (reference sequence). V shed 7 bases and J 4 bases; nucleotides not matched to a gene: 7. The length of the CDR3 is 15 residues. The CDR3 DNA sequence: TGTGCCAGCAAATTTAGCGGGGGGGCTTCAGATACGCAGTATTTT. It codes for CASKFSGGASDTQYF.

The V gene is TRBV4-2, the J gene TRBJ1-4, with 7 bases lining up with TRBD1. V was pared by 1 base and J by 3 bases, with 2 bases of the junction left unmatched. Germline CDR1 LGHNA, CDR2 YNFKEQ. The CDR3 has 15 amino acids. The chain's CDR3 is CASSQADRANEKLFF. CDR3 sequence (DNA): TGTGCCAGCAGCCAAGCAGACAGGGCTAATGAAAAACTGTTTTTT.

J is TRBJ1-1 and V is TRBV7-9, with D tentatively TRBD1 (6 bases). Per the germline V gene, CDR1 is SEHNR and CDR2 is FQNEAQ (reference sequence). V lost 5 bases and J lost 4, with 17 bases in between. This CDR3 has 15 residues. CDR3 sequence (DNA): TGTGCCAGCAGCCTACCCCAGGGGCTGGGCACTGAAGCTTTCTTT. Translated, it gives CASSLPQGLGTEAFF.

This chain uses TRBV3-1 (or the pseudogene TRBV3-2) with TRBJ2-6, with 9 bases fitting TRBD1. The V gene end was trimmed by 0 bases and the J gene end by 0 bases; junction bases not matched to a gene: 6. Germline V gives CDR1 LGHDT, CDR2 YNNKEL (reference sequence). The CDR3 sequence is 19 residues long. CDR3 in amino acids: CASSQDKGQGSSGANVLTF. As DNA, the CDR3 is TGTGCCAGCAGCCAAGATAAGGGACAGGGAAGCTCTGGGGCCAACGTCCTGACTTTC.

The V gene is TRBV3-1 (or the pseudogene TRBV3-2), the J gene TRBJ2-1; 10 bases agree with TRBD2. CDR1 and CDR2 from the germline V gene are LGHDT and YNNKEL (reference sequence). This CDR3 has 14 residues. The ends lost 6 bases at V and 5 bases at J; junction bases unmatched: 4. Here the CDR3 reads CASRLAGGDNEQFF. CDR3 nucleotides: TGTGCCAGCAGATTAGCGGGGGGTGACAATGAGCAGTTCTTC.

As concerns this clone: The sample carries other DNA sequences with the same CDR3. J is TRBJ1-3 and V is TRBV19; D ambiguous. The V end lost 6 bases, the J end lost 0 bases, and 9 bases lay between the germline ends. Germline lookup yields CDR1 LNHDA and CDR2 SQIVND (reference sequence). This CDR3 spans 14 amino acids. CDR3 bases: TGTGCCAGTAGCCTCCTCAGCTCTGGAAACACCATATATTTT. Translating gives CASSLLSSGNTIYF.

This clone occurred a few times. V and J are TRBV13 and TRBJ2-7; 7 bases line up with TRBD1. From germline, CDR1 is PRHDT and CDR2 FYEKMQ (reference sequence). The CDR3 consists of 17 residues. V was pared by 4 bases and J by 6 bases, with 18 bases of the junction left unmatched. This CDR3 reads CASSSTVVIGAGGEQYF. DNA of the CDR3: TGTGCCAGCAGCTCCACCGTAGTCATAGGGGCAGGGGGCGAGCAGTACTTC. The whole variable domain, remainder taken from reference TRBV13 and TRBJ2-7, is AAGVIQSPRHLIKEKRETATLKCYPIPRHDTVYWYQQGPGQDPQFLISFYEKMQSDKGSIPDRFSAQQFSDYHSELNMSSLELGDSALYFCASSSTVVIGAGGEQYFGPGTRLTVT.

The rearrangement links TRBV6-1 to TRBJ2-3; a weak D match, TRBD1 (6 bases). V dropped 0 bases and J dropped 3 bases, with 13 bases sitting between them. CDR3 size: 16 residues. Germline values: CDR1 MNHNS, CDR2 SASEGT. CDR3 bases: TGTGCCAGCAGTGAAGCGCTGGGGCAGGGGACAGATACGCAGTATTTT. It encodes CASSEALGQGTDTQYF.

CDR3: CASSLQGTGGHEQYF. The CDR3 DNA sequence: TGTGCCAGCAGCCTTCAGGGGACAGGGGGTCACGAGCAGTACTTC. V and J are TRBV3-1 (or the pseudogene TRBV3-2) and TRBJ2-7, with TRBD1 matching over 11 bases. This CDR3 spans 15 amino acids. CDR1 is LGHDT and CDR2 is YNNKEL in the germline V gene (reference sequence). Trimming removed 4 bases from V and 5 bases from J; junction bases left unmatched: 7.